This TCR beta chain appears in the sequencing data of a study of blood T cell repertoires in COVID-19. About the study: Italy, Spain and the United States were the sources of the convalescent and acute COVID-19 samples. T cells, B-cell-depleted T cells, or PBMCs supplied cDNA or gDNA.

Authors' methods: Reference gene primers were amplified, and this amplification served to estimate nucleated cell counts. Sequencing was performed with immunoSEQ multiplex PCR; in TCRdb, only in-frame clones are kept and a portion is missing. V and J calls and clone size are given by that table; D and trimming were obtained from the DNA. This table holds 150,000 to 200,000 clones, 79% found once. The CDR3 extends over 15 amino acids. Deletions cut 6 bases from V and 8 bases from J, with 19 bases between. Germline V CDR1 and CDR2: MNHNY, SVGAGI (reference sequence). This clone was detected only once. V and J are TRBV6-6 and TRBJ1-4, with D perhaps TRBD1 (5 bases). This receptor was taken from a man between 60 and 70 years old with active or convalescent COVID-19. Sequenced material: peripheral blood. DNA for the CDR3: TGTGCCAGCAGCTCTTGGGAAACGGAGGGGGAAAAACTGTTTTTT. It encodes CASSSWETEGEKLFF.